The clone carrying this T cell receptor (beta chain) showed up just a few times. The antigen is unknown. TCRdb processed the 5' RACE reads anew with MiXCR; each CDR3 protein has one entry. The repertoire holds about 260,000 distinct CDR3 sequences, with about a sixth as singletons. The CDR3 is made up of 12 amino acids. V lost 2 bases to trimming and J lost 10 bases, with 10 bases between them. This specimen comes from a study of T-cell memory formation after mild COVID-19. Study-level findings and limits: From day 15 to 85, contracting clones were balanced between CD4 and CD8, whereas later expanders leaned toward CD4+. Clones that contracted clustered mainly in CM and EM if CD4+ and in EMRA if CD8+. The finding that pre-infection memory included some responding clones suggested that cross-reactive memory joined.

V gene TRBV12-3 or TRBV12-4 combines with J gene TRBJ2-3, with D possibly matching TRBD1 (6 bases). Sequencing input: PBMCs or a T cell subset sorted from them (not recorded which). The TCR sequence derives from a man younger than 35 who had mild COVID-19 (a few samples of this study predate the infection). Cell type and time point are not known. Here the CDR3 DNA reads TGTGCCAGCAGTTTAACAGGGAATCCGCAGTATTTT. Encoded protein: CASSLTGNPQYF.